This T cell receptor beta chain was obtained from a study of cytotoxic CD8 clonotypes in ibrutinib-treated CLL. About the research overall: Investigators collected response samples after a median around twelve months of treatment, range 6 to 36.

Only in-frame clones appear in the TCRdb table, and some are missing; sequencing was by immunoSEQ multiplex PCR. The table records some 300,000 clones, about 80% of them present only once. Germline V gene lookup returns CDR1 MDHEN and CDR2 SYDVKM. The V gene lost 5 bases and the J gene lost 6 bases, with 21 bases spanning the gap. The CDR3 spans 16 residues. On this clone itself: The antigen remains unidentified.

Whole-study findings and limits: Clonotypes that were public were uncommon, and they contracted or stayed stable on treatment. Baseline-level clonality went beyond age-matched healthy donors and moved in step with circulating CD8+ T-cell counts. Samples were collected at differing times from sustained-remission and progressing patients.

Sequences were derived from PBMCs, sampled before ibrutinib treatment. The clonotype originates from a human donor with chronic lymphocytic leukemia. The chain combines TRBV28 with TRBJ2-3; TRBD1 is a possible D gene (6 bases). This CDR3 reads CASSESGTRGSDTQYF. The CDR3 DNA is TGTGCCAGCAGTGAATCCGGGACAAGGGGGTCGGATACGCAGTATTTT.